This T cell receptor (beta chain) was captured by sequencing in a study of cytomegalovirus exposure and HLA in healthy donors. Whole-study context: Clustering assigned 70% to 90% of the approximately 390 genotyped donors to the Caucasian-associated ancestry cluster.

The CDR3 consists of 17 residues. The V gene end was trimmed by 1 base and the J gene end by 4 bases; junction bases not matched to a gene: 8. In germline, CDR1 is SGHRS, CDR2 YFSETQ. Whole-study results and caveats: Another analysis was done later, and it associated roughly 15,000 TCR beta sequences with HLA alleles at 0.05 false discovery rate. Reported findings show TCR beta sequences accurately forecast HLA-A and HLA-B alleles in most subjects.

About this clone itself: Its antigen remains unidentified.

The PCR made use of 60 Vbeta and 13 Jbeta primers. The repertoire was sequenced with immunoSEQ multiplex PCR; TCRdb's copy has only in-frame clones and lacks some. This table has roughly 120,000 clones, roughly 70% appearing once. The V and J genes are TRBV5-1 and TRBJ1-3; 10 bases are a match to TRBD1. The sequence came from a man between 35 and 55 years old in good health and CMV-seropositive. Source material: PBMCs. The CDR3 reads CASSLNRQGAPGNTIYF. DNA for the CDR3: TGCGCCAGCAGCTTGAATCGACAGGGGGCGCCGGGAAACACCATATATTTT.